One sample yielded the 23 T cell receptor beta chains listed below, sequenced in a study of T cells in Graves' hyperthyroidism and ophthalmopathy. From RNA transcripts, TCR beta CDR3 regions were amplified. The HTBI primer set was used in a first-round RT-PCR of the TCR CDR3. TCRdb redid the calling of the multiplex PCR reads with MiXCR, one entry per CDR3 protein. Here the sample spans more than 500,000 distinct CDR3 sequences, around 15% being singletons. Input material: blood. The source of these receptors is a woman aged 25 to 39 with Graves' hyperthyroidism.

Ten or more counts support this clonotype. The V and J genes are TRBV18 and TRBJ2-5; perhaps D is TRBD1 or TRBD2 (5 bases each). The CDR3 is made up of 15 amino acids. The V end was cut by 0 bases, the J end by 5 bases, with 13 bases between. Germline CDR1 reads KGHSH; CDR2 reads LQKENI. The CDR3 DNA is TGTGCCAGCTCACCACCAACCAGAGGGGCTGAGACCCAGTACTTC. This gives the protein CASSPPTRGAETQYF.

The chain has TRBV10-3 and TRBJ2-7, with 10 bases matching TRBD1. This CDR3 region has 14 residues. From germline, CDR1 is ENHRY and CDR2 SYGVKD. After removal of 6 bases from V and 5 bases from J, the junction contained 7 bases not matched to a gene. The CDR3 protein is CAIRTTGTGDEQYF. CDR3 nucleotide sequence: TGTGCCATCAGAACTACCGGGACAGGGGACGAGCAGTACTTC.

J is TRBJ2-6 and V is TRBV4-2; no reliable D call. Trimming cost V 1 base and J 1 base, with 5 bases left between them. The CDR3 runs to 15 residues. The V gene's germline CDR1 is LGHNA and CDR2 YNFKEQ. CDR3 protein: CASSQGQSGANVLTF. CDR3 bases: TGTGCCAGCAGCCAAGGTCAGTCTGGGGCCAACGTCCTGACTTTC.

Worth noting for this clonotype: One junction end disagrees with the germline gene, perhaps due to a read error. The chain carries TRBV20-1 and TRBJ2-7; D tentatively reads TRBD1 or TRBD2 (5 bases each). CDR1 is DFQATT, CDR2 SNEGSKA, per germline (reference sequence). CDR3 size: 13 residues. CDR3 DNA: TGTTGTGCCACGGGACCGCCCTCCTACGAGCAGTACTTC. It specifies CCATGPPSYEQYF.

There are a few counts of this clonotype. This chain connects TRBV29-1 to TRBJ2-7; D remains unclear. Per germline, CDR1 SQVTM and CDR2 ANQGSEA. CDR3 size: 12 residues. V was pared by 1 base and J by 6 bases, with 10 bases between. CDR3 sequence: CSVEGLSREQYF. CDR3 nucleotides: TGCAGCGTTGAAGGGCTATCTCGCGAGCAGTACTTC.

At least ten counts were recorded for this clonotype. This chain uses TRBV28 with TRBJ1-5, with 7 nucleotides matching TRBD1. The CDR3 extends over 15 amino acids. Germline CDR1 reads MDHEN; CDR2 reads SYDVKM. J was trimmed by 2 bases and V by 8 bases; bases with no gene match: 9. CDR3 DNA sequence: TGTGCCAGCGGCCCACAGGGGTTGGGCAATCAGCCCCAGCATTTT. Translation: CASGPQGLGNQPQHF.

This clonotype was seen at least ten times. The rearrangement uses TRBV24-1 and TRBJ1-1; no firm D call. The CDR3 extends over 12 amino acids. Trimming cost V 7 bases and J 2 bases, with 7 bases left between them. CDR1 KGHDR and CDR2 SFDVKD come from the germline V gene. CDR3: CATSGGNTEAFF. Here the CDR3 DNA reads TGTGCCACCAGCGGAGGAAACACTGAAGCTTTCTTT.

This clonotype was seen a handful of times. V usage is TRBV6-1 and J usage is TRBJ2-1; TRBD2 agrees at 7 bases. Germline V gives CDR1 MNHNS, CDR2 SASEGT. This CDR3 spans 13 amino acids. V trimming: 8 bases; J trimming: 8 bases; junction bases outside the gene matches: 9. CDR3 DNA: TGTGCCAGCCAACCTAGGCGGGGGTATGAGCAGTTCTTC. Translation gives CASQPRRGYEQFF.

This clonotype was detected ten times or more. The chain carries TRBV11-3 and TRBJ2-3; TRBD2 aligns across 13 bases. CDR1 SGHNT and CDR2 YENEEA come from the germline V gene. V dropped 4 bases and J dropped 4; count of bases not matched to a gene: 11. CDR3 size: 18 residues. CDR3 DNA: TGTGCCAGCAGCTGGACTAGCGGGAGCTCCCGAAACCCAGATACGCAGTATTTT. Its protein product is CASSWTSGSSRNPDTQYF.

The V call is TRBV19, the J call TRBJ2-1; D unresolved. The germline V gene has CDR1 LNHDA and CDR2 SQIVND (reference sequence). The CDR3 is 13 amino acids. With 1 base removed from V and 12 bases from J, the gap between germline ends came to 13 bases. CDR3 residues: CASSIGTRHAQFF. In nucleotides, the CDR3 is TGTGCCAGTAGTATAGGTACCCGTCACGCGCAGTTCTTC.

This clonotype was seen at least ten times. The CDR3 reads CASSLAGWAQFF. CDR3 nucleotides: TGTGCCAGCAGCTTAGCGGGCTGGGCCCAGTTCTTC. The chain uses TRBV7-9 and TRBJ2-1; D remains ambiguous. The CDR3 totals 12 residues. Germline CDR1 and CDR2: SEHNR and FQNEAQ (reference sequence). V was pared by 0 bases and J by 13 bases, with 10 bases between.

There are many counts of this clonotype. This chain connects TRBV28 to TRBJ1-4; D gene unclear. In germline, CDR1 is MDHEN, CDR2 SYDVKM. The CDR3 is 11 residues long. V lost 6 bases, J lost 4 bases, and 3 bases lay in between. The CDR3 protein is CASRVNEKLFF. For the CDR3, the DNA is TGTGCCAGCAGGGTTAATGAAAAACTGTTTTTT. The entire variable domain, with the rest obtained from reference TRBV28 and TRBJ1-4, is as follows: DVKVTQSSRYLVKRTGEKVFLECVQDMDHENMFWYRQDPGLGLRLIYFSYDVKMKEKGDIPEGYSVSREKKERFSLILESASTNQTSMYLCASRVNEKLFFGSGTQLSVL.

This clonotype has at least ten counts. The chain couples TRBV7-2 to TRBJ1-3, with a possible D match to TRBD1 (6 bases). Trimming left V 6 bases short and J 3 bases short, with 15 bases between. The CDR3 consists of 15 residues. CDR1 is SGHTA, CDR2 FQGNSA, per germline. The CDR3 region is CASSNPGQDGNTIYF. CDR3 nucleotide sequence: TGTGCCAGCAGTAACCCGGGACAAGATGGAAACACCATATATTTT.

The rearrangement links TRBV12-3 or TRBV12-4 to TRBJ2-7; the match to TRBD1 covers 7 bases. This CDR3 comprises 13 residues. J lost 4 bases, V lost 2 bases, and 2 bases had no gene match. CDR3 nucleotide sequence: TGTGCCAGCAGTTTACAGGGGGAATACGAGCAGTACTTC. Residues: CASSLQGEYEQYF.

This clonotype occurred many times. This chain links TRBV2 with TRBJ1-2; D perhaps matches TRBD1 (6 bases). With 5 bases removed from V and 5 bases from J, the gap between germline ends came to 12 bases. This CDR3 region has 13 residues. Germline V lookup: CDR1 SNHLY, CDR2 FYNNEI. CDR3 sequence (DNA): TGTGCCAGCAGTACCGAAGGACAGTATGGCTACACCTTC. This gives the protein CASSTEGQYGYTF.

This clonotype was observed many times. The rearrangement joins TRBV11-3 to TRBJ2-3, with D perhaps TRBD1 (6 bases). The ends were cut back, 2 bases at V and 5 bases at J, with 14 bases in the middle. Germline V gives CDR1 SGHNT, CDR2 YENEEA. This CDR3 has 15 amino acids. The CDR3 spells CASSLRAGVQDTQYF. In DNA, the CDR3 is TGTGCCAGCAGCTTAAGGGCAGGGGTGCAAGATACGCAGTATTTT.

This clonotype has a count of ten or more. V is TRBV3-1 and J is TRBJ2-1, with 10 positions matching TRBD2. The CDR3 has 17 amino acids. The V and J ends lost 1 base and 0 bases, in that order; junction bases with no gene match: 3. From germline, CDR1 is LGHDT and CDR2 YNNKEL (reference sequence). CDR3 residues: CASSQGSGRASYNEQFF. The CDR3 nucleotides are TGTGCCAGCAGCCAAGGAAGCGGGAGGGCCTCCTACAATGAGCAGTTCTTC.

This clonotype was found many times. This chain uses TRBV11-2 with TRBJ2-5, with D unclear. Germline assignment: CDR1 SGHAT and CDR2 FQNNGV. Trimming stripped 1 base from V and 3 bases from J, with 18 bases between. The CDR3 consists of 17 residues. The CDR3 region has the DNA TGTGCCAGCAGCTTAGCGGTGACATCCGACCTGGAAGAGACCCAGTACTTC. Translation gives CASSLAVTSDLEETQYF.

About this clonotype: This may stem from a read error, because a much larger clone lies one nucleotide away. The CDR3 reads CAGSLRASSYNEQFF. CDR3 coding DNA: TGCGCCGGCAGCTTGCGGGCGAGCTCCTACAATGAGCAGTTCTTC. The chain joins TRBV5-1 to TRBJ2-1; D is possibly TRBD2 (5 bases). CDR3 size: 15 residues. Germline CDR1 is SGHRS and CDR2 is YFSETQ.

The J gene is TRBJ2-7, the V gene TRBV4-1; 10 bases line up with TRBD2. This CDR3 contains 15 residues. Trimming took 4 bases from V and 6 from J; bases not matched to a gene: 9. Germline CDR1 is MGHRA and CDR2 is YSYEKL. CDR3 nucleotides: TGCGCCAGCAGCCTCCAGGCTAGCGGGAGTGGCGAGCAGTACTTC. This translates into CASSLQASGSGEQYF.

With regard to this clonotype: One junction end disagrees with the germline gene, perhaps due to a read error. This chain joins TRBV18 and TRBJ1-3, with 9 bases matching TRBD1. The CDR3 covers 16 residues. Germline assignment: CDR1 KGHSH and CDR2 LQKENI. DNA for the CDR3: TGTGTCAGCTCACCACCGAACAGGGGGCATGGAAACACCATATATTTT. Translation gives CVSSPPNRGHGNTIYF.

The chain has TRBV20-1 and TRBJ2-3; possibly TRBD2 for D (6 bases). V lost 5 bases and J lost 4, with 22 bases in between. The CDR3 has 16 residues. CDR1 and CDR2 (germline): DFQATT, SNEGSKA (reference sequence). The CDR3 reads CSALGREEVRADTQYF. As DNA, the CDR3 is TGCAGTGCTTTAGGCAGGGAGGAGGTTAGGGCAGATACGCAGTATTTT.

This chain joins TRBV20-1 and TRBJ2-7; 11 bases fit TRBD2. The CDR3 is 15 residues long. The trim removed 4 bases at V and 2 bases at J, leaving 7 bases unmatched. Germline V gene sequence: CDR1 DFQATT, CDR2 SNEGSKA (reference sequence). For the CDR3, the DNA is TGCAGTGCTATGCTGGGTAGCGGGAGGGCCTACGAGCAGTACTTC. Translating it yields CSAMLGSGRAYEQYF.